These T cell receptor beta chains were read from a single sample in a study of radiotherapy plus CTLA-4 blockade in lung cancer. The method was immunoSEQ multiplex PCR; TCRdb's version includes in-frame clones alone and lacks a portion of them. Among tens of thousands of clones listed, almost 85% were seen once. This specimen consisted of peripheral blood, obtained from a patient treated with radiotherapy plus ipilimumab. These receptors were obtained from a human donor with non-small cell lung cancer whose response to radiotherapy plus ipilimumab could not be evaluated. The CDR3 runs from the conserved cysteine through the conserved F or W. D genes are given only for firm matches. Clone size is stated in some rows and not others, as once, few, many or a class when expanded.

D gene,clone size,V gene,CDR3 length,J gene,CDR3 protein,CDR3 DNA
NA,NA,TRBV19,14,TRBJ1-1,CASSPSQGSTEAFF,TGTGCCAGTAGTCCATCCCAGGGGTCCACTGAAGCTTTCTTT
TRBD1,few,TRBV9,15,TRBJ2-1,CASSVGDSTYNEQFF,TGTGCCAGCAGCGTAGGGGACAGCACCTACAATGAGCAGTTCTTC
NA,few,TRBV7-3,17,TRBJ2-1,CASSLTVRGATYNEQFF,TGTGCCAGCAGCTTAACGGTACGGGGGGCAACCTACAATGAGCAGTTCTTC
TRBD2,NA,TRBV5-4,15,TRBJ2-1,CASSQPGLAGGEQFF,TGTGCCAGCAGCCAACCGGGACTAGCGGGAGGGGAGCAGTTCTTC
NA,NA,TRBV27,14,TRBJ2-7,CASSPQRFTYEQYF,TGTGCCAGCAGCCCCCAGCGGTTCACCTACGAGCAGTACTTC
TRBD1,once,TRBV27,14,TRBJ1-5,CASRDRGLYQPQHF,TGTGCCAGCCGGGACAGGGGGCTGTATCAGCCCCAGCATTTT
NA,NA,TRBV9,15,TRBJ1-1,CASSVATGMNTEAFF,TGTGCCAGCAGCGTAGCTACAGGCATGAACACTGAAGCTTTCTTT
NA,NA,TRBV29-1,12,TRBJ1-4,CSAGRGNEKLFF,TGCAGCGCTGGTCGGGGTAATGAAAAACTGTTTTTT
NA,NA,TRBV6-5,16,TRBJ1-1,CASSYSPGFGGTEAFF,TGTGCCAGCAGTTACTCCCCGGGGTTCGGGGGCACTGAAGCTTTCTTT
NA,NA,TRBV7-2,13,TRBJ2-4,CASSLSVQNIQYF,TGTGCCAGCAGCTTATCAGTCCAAAACATTCAGTACTTC
TRBD1,NA,TRBV7-6,16,TRBJ2-7,CASSSSGTDNSYEQYF,TGTGCCAGCAGCTCGTCCGGGACAGACAACTCCTACGAGCAGTACTTC
NA,NA,TRBV19,15,TRBJ1-5,CASSTGPGRNQPQHF,TGTGCCAGTAGTACTGGACCGGGAAGAAATCAGCCCCAGCATTTT
NA,NA,TRBV4-1,13,TRBJ1-1,CASSPPQGTEAFF,TGCGCCAGCAGCCCACCACAGGGTACTGAAGCTTTCTTT
TRBD1,NA,TRBV2,17,TRBJ2-7,CASRESTTEQGTHEQYF,TGTGCCAGCCGTGAATCTACTACCGAACAGGGGACCCACGAGCAGTACTTC
TRBD1,NA,TRBV7-3,13,TRBJ1-2,CASSLTTGGGYTF,TGTGCCAGCAGCTTAACCACAGGGGGAGGCTACACCTTC
TRBD1,NA,TRBV19,16,TRBJ1-1,CASSISTGQGNTEAFF,TGTGCCAGTAGTATAAGTACAGGACAGGGGAACACTGAAGCTTTCTTT